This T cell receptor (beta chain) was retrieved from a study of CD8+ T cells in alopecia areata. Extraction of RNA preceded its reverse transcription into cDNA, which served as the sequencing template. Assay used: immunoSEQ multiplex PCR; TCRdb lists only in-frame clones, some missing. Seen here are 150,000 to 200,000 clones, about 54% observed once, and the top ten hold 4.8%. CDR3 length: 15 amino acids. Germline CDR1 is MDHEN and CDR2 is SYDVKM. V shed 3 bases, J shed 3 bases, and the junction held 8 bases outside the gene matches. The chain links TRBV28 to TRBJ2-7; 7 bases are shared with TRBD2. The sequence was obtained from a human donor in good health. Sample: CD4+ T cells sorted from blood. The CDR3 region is CASSFVPSGIYEQYF. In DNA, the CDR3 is TGTGCCAGCAGTTTTGTCCCTAGCGGAATCTACGAGCAGTACTTC.